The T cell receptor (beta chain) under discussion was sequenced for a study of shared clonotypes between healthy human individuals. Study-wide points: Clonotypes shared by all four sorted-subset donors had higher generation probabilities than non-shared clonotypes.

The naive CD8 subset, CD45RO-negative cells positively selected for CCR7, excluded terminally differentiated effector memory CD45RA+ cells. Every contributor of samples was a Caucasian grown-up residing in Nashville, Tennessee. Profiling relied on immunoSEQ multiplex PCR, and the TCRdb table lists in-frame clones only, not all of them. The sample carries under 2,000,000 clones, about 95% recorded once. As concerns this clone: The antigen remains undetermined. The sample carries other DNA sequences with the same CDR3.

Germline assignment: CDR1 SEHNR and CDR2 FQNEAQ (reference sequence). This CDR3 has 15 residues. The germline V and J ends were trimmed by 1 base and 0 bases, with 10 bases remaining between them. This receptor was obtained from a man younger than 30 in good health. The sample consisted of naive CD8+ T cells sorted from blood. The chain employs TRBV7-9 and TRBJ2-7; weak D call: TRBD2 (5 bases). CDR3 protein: CASSLGGQSSYEQYF. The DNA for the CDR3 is TGTGCCAGCAGCTTAGGCGGGCAGAGCTCCTACGAGCAGTACTTC.